This T cell receptor beta chain stems from a study of lymphopenia after photon versus proton radiotherapy. Here immunoSEQ multiplex PCR was the method, and the copy in TCRdb shows in-frame clones only, minus some. The table records 25,000 to 35,000 clones, around nine tenths of them present only once. General study results and limits: Authors raise, but do not show, better survival with proton therapy. Oligoclonal CD8+ Temra expansion after nadir drove photon patients' diversity drop. Larger post-nadir TCR diversity loss correlated inversely with survival in deceased patients. Under photons, naive T cells and diversity fell while effector/memory populations rose.

V shed 0 bases and J 7 bases; nucleotides not matched to a gene: 5. The germline gives CDR1 SGHKS, CDR2 YYEKEE (reference sequence). CDR3 length: 14 amino acids. Turning to this clone: The antigen remains unidentified.

Sample: peripheral blood, taken from a patient treated with proton-based radiotherapy. The clonotype comes from an older woman with cholangiocarcinoma. Some clones in this sample may be carry-over from other donors' samples. The chain is built from TRBV5-5 and TRBJ2-3; 7 bases map to TRBD1. The CDR3: CASSLGQGGYTQYF. The CDR3 DNA sequence: TGTGCCAGCAGCTTGGGACAGGGTGGATATACGCAGTATTTT.